Shown below are 21 T cell receptor beta chains from a single sample sequenced in a study of blood T cells in healthy people across ages. The second PCR ran roughly 6 to 11 cycles with a sample-barcoded 5' primer and J-beta primers. TCRdb reprocessed the 5' RACE reads with MiXCR, giving one entry per CDR3 protein. This sample has about 930,000 distinct CDR3 sequences, with 25% to 35% found just once. These data were likewise used in another study, on T cells of mothers and their children.

Sequences were obtained from blood. The receptors were sampled from a woman aged 40 to 49 in good health.

Comment on this clonotype: Since a much larger clone is just one base distant, this may be a read error. V is TRBV5-1 and J is TRBJ2-7, with 12 bases identical to TRBD2. CDR3 length: 15 amino acids. CDR1 and CDR2 (germline): SGHRS, YFSETQ. DNA for the CDR3: TGCGCCAACAGCCGCACTAGCGGGGGGCCCAACGAGCAGTACTTC. The encoded protein is CANSRTSGGPNEQYF.

As for this clonotype: A clone one base away is much larger, so this may be a read error. This chain links TRBV3-1 with TRBJ2-5; D is ambiguous. CDR1 LGHDT and CDR2 YNNKEL come from the germline V gene (reference sequence). With 0 bases removed from V and 13 bases from J, the gap between germline ends came to 15 bases. The CDR3 contains 13 residues. The CDR3 loop is CASSQEQRALLYF. The DNA for the CDR3 is TGTGCCAGCAGCCAAGAACAACGGGCACTACTGTACTTC.

V and J are TRBV9 and TRBJ2-2; 14 bases line up with TRBD2. V was clipped by 2 bases and J by 4 bases; unmatched bases: 10. Germline lookup yields CDR1 SGDLS and CDR2 YYNGEE. This CDR3 is 19 amino acids long. CDR3 DNA: TGTGCCAGCAGCGTCAATCCGAGGGGGACTAGCGGGGGCACCGGGGAGCTGTTTTTT. This sequence encodes CASSVNPRGTSGGTGELFF. Drawing the rest from reference TRBV9 and TRBJ2-2, the complete variable domain is DSGVTQTPKHLITATGQRVTLRCSPRSGDLSVYWYQQSLDQGLQFLIQYYNGEERAKGNILERFSAQQFPDLHSELNLSSLELGDSALYFCASSVNPRGTSGGTGELFFGEGSRLTVL.

V and J are TRBV4-2 and TRBJ2-1; no definite D call. V lost 1 base to trimming and J lost 7 bases, with 17 bases between them. The germline V gene encodes CDR1 LGHNA and CDR2 YNFKEQ. This CDR3 comprises 16 residues. The CDR3 nucleotides read TGTGCCAGCAGCCAAGGGACGGCGAGCGTAGGTAATGAGCAGTTCTTC. Translated: CASSQGTASVGNEQFF.

This clonotype showed up just a few times. The rearrangement links TRBV27 to TRBJ2-6; 7 bases map to TRBD1. In germline, CDR1 is MNHEY, CDR2 SMNVEV (reference sequence). The CDR3 spans 17 residues. With V trimmed by 6 bases and J by 2 bases, 10 bases remained unmatched. CDR3 region: CASSRQGRGTGANVLTF. Written as DNA, the CDR3 is TGTGCCAGCAGCAGACAGGGTAGAGGAACTGGGGCCAACGTCCTGACTTTC.

The chain couples TRBV12-3 or TRBV12-4 to TRBJ1-1; D gene uncertain. The CDR3 totals 16 residues. V was shortened by 3 bases and J by 4 bases, with 18 bases between the two germline ends. This chain's CDR3 is CASSFILFGEGTEAFF. CDR3 coding DNA: TGTGCCAGCAGTTTTATTCTTTTCGGGGAGGGCACTGAAGCTTTCTTT.

This clonotype has just a few counts. Here the CDR3 reads CASCMDRALFETQYF. CDR3 in DNA: TGTGCCAGTTGTATGGACAGGGCCCTCTTTGAGACCCAGTACTTC. This chain joins TRBV12-3 or TRBV12-4 and TRBJ2-5; 8 bases agree with TRBD1. This CDR3 is 15 amino acids long. V gave up 9 bases and J gave up 5 bases; unmatched junction bases: 14.

In this sample, this clonotype turned up a few times. CDR3 sequence reads: CASSLFADRRYGYTF. For the CDR3, the DNA is TGTGCCAGCAGCCTTTTTGCCGACAGACGCTATGGCTACACCTTC. The gene calls are TRBV3-1 and TRBJ1-2, with D possibly TRBD1 on 5 matching bases. Germline V lookup: CDR1 LGHDT, CDR2 YNNKEL (reference sequence). The CDR3 is made up of 15 amino acids. V was trimmed by 4 bases and J by 4 bases, leaving 16 bases between them.

This clonotype was counted ten times or more. The genes are TRBV5-1 and TRBJ2-5; perhaps TRBD1 as D (6 bases). From germline, CDR1 is SGHRS and CDR2 YFSETQ. This CDR3 region has 13 residues. With 6 bases removed from V and 2 bases from J, the gap between germline ends came to 11 bases. The CDR3 loop is CASKIGGQETQYF. For the CDR3, the DNA is TGCGCCAGCAAGATAGGGGGACAAGAGACCCAGTACTTC.

There are a few counts of this clonotype. The rearrangement links TRBV4-3 to TRBJ1-2; a weak D match, TRBD1 (6 bases). CDR1 and CDR2 (germline): LGHNA, YSLEER. V was shortened by 8 bases and J by 7 bases, with 26 bases between the two germline ends. CDR3 length: 16 amino acids. The CDR3 reads CASAQDHPNEGGGYTF. DNA for the CDR3: TGCGCCAGCGCACAAGATCACCCGAACGAGGGGGGTGGCTACACCTTC.

The rearrangement links TRBV4-2 to TRBJ2-4, with 11 bases that match TRBD1. V lost 5 bases, J lost 9 bases, and 9 bases stayed unmatched. The CDR3 totals 15 residues. Germline CDR1 is LGHNA and CDR2 is YNFKEQ. CDR3 residues: CASSLKGTGGIIQYF. CDR3 sequence (DNA): TGTGCCAGCAGCTTAAAGGGGACAGGGGGAATCATTCAGTACTTC.

Comment on this clonotype: One base away lies a much larger clone, so this may be a sequencing read error. This rearrangement joins TRBV7-9 to TRBJ2-7; the match to TRBD1 covers 11 bases. Germline V lookup: CDR1 SEHNR, CDR2 FQNEAQ (reference sequence). The CDR3 extends over 16 amino acids. The DNA of the CDR3 is TGTACCAGCAGCTTAGGGACCGGGACAGGGGGCTACGAGCAGTACTTC. Residues: CTSSLGTGTGGYEQYF.

The V and J genes are TRBV6-5 and TRBJ2-3; TRBD2 matches at 8 bases. The CDR3 is 14 residues long. The V gene's germline CDR1 is MNHEY and CDR2 SVGAGI. Trimming took 6 bases from V and 6 from J; bases not matched to a gene: 8. The CDR3 sequence is CASSAGGLRDTQYF. As DNA, the CDR3 is TGTGCCAGCAGCGCGGGGGGCCTAAGGGATACGCAGTATTTT.

The chain joins TRBV4-1 to TRBJ2-3; TRBD2 aligns across 13 bases. V lost 6 bases to trimming and J lost 3 bases; unmatched junction nucleotides: 9. CDR1 is MGHRA and CDR2 is YSYEKL in the germline V gene. This CDR3 contains 17 residues. CDR3 loop: CASRPDVTSGGTDTQYF. Written as DNA, the CDR3 is TGCGCCAGCAGGCCAGATGTGACTAGCGGGGGGACAGATACGCAGTATTTT.

The chain links TRBV27 to TRBJ2-1; 8 bases map to TRBD1. The CDR3 is made up of 16 amino acids. Germline values: CDR1 MNHEY, CDR2 SMNVEV (reference sequence). V shed 4 bases and J 4 bases; nucleotides not matched to a gene: 9. CDR3 amino acids: CASSSLRTGPYNEQFF. As DNA, the CDR3 is TGTGCCAGCAGTTCCCTCCGGACAGGGCCTTACAATGAGCAGTTCTTC.

The chain couples TRBV7-2 to TRBJ2-5; tentatively, D is TRBD1 or TRBD2 (6 bases each). This CDR3 spans 14 amino acids. Looked up from germline, CDR1 is SGHTA and CDR2 is FQGNSA. Trimming took 0 bases from V and 6 from J, leaving 11 bases between them. CDR3 region: CASSLAQGGQTQYF. The CDR3 DNA reads TGTGCCAGCAGCTTAGCGCAAGGGGGGCAGACCCAGTACTTC.

This clonotype appeared a few times. The chain combines TRBV28 with TRBJ2-7; D gene uncertain. The CDR3 consists of 12 residues. Trimming pared 6 bases from V and 7 bases from J, leaving 13 bases between. Germline lookup yields CDR1 MDHEN and CDR2 SYDVKM. In nucleotides, the CDR3 is TGTGCCAGCAGCCCTGGACCGAGGGAGCAGTACTTC. This translates into CASSPGPREQYF.

V usage is TRBV27 and J usage is TRBJ2-3; D gene unclear. The CDR3 runs 15 residues. The V and J ends lost 4 bases and 2 bases respectively, with 13 bases between them. In germline, CDR1 is MNHEY, CDR2 SMNVEV (reference sequence). DNA for the CDR3: TGTGCCAGCAGTTGGGCCGGTGGTAACACAGATACGCAGTATTTT. This gives the protein CASSWAGGNTDTQYF.

The sample holds many counts of this clonotype. The gene calls are TRBV28 and TRBJ2-3; 12 nucleotides align to TRBD2. Germline values: CDR1 MDHEN, CDR2 SYDVKM. CDR3 length: 17 residues. J gave up 0 bases and V 0 bases, and 1 base lay outside the gene matches. Here the CDR3 DNA reads TGTGCCAGCAGTTTATGGACTAGCGGGGGCAGCACAGATACGCAGTATTTT. Protein product: CASSLWTSGGSTDTQYF.

CDR3 in DNA: TGTGCCAGCAGCCTCTCCAGGGTCGCCAACAATGAGCAGTTCTTC. It yields the protein CASSLSRVANNEQFF. The chain employs TRBV7-6 and TRBJ2-1; a weak D match, TRBD1 (5 bases). The CDR3 covers 15 residues. Trimming shortened V by 5 bases and J by 5 bases, and 16 bases separated the two germline ends. Germline V gene lookup returns CDR1 SGHVS and CDR2 FNYEAQ.

This clonotype was seen a few times. The rearrangement uses TRBV9 and TRBJ2-1, with TRBD2 identical over 8 bases. Germline CDR1 and CDR2: SGDLS and YYNGEE. The CDR3 totals 17 residues. V gave up 4 bases and J gave up 0 bases; unmatched junction bases: 9. The CDR3 bases are TGTGCCAGCAGCTTAGAGGCGACTAGCGTCTCCTACAATGAGCAGTTCTTC. Protein sequence: CASSLEATSVSYNEQFF.